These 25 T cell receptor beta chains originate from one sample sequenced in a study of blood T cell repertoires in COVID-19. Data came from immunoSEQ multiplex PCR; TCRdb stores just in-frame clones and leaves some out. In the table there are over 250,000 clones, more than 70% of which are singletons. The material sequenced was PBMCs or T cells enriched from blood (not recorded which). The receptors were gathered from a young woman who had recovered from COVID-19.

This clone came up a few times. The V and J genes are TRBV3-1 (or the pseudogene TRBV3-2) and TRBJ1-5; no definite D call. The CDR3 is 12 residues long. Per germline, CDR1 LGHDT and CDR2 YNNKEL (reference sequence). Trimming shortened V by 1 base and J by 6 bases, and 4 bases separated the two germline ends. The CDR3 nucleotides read TGTGCCAGCAGCCAAGGCAGTCAGCCCCAGCATTTT. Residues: CASSQGSQPQHF.

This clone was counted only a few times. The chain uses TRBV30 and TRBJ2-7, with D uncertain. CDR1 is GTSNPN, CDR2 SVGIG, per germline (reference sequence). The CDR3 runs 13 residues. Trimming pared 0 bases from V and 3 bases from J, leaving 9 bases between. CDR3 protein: CAWSVGVDYEQYF. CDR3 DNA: TGTGCCTGGAGTGTCGGAGTTGACTACGAGCAGTACTTC.

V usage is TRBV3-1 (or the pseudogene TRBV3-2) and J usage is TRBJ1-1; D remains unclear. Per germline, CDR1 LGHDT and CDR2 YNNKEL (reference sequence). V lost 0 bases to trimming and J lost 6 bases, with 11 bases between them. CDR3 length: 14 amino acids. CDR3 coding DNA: TGTGCCAGCAGCCAAGATGCGGGTTGGTCTGAAGCTTTCTTT. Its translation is CASSQDAGWSEAFF.

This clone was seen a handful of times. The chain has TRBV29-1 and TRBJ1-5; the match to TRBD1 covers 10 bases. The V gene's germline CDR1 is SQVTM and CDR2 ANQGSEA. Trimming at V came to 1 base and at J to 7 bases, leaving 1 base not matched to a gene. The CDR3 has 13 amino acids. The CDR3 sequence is CSVEGDRGQPQHF. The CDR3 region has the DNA TGCAGCGTTGAAGGGGACAGGGGCCAGCCCCAGCATTTT.

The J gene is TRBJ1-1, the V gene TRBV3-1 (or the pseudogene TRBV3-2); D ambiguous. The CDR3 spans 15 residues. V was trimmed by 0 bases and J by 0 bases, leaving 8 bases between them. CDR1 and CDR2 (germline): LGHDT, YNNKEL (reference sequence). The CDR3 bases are TGTGCCAGCAGCCAAGATTACAGTATGAACACTGAAGCTTTCTTT. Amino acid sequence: CASSQDYSMNTEAFF.

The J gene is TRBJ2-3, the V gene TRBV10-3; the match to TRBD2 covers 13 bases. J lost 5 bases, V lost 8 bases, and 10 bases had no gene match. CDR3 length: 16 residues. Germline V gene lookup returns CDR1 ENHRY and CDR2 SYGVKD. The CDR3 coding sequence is TGTGCCATCTCACGTACTAGCGGGGGGGCCGTAGATACGCAGTATTTT. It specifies CAISRTSGGAVDTQYF.

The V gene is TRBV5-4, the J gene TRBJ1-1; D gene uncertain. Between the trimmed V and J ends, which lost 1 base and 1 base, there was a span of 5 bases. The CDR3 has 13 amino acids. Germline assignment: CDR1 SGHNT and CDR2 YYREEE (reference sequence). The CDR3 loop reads CASSLFQNTEAFF. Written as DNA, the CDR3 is TGTGCCAGCAGCTTGTTCCAGAACACTGAAGCTTTCTTT.

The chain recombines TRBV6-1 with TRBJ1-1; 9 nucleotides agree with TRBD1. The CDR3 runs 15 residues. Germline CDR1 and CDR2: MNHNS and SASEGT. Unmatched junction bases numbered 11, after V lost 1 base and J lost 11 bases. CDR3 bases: TGTGCCAGCAGTGAAGATACGGGACAGGGATATGGCGCTTTCTTT. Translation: CASSEDTGQGYGAFF.

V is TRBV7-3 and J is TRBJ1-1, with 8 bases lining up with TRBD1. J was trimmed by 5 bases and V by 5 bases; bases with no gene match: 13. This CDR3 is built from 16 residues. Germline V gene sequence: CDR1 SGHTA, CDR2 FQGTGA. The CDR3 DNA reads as TGTGCCAGCAGCCCACGACAGGGGCTAACGAGAACTGAAGCTTTCTTT. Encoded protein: CASSPRQGLTRTEAFF.

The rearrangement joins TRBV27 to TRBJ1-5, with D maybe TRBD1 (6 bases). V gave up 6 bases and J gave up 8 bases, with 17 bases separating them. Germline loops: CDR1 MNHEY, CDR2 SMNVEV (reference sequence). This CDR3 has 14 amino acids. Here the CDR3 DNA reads TGTGCCAGCAGCCCGACAGGAGGATTTGAGCCCCAGCATTTT. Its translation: CASSPTGGFEPQHF.

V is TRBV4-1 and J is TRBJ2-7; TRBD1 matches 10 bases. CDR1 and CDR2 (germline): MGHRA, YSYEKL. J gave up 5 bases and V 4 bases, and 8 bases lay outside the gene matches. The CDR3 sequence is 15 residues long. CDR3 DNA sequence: TGCGCCAGCAGCCCCTACGCGACAGGGGGCGACGAGCAGTACTTC. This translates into CASSPYATGGDEQYF.

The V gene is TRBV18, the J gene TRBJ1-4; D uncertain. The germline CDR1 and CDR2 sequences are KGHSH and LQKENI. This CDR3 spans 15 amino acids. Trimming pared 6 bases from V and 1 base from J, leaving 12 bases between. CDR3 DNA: TGTGCCAGCTCGCCAGAGCCGGGAACTAATGAAAAACTGTTTTTT. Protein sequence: CASSPEPGTNEKLFF.

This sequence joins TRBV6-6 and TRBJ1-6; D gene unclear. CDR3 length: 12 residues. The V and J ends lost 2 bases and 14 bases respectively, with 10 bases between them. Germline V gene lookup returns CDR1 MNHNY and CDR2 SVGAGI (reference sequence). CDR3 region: CASSYGREALHF. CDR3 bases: TGTGCCAGCAGTTACGGCAGAGAGGCCCTCCACTTT.

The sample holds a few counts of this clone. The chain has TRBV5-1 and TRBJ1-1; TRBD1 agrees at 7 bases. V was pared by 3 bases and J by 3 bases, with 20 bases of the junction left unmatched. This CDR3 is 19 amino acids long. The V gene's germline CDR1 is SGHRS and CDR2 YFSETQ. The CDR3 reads CASSSLPGQDPNSDTEAFF. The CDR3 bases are TGCGCCAGCAGCTCTTTACCTGGACAGGATCCAAATTCGGACACTGAAGCTTTCTTT.

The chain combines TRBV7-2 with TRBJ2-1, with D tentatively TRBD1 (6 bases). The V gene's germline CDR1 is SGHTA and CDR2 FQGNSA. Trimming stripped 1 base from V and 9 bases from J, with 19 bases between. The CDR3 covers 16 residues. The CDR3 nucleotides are TGTGCCAGCAGCTTAGTAACAGGGAGTCACCAGGGTGAGCAGTTCTTC. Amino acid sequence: CASSLVTGSHQGEQFF.

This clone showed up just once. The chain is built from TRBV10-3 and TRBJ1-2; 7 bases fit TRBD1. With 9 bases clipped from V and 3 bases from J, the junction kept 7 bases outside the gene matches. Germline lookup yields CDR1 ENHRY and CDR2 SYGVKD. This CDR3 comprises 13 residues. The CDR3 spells CAIRQGSDYGYTF. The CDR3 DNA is TGTGCCATAAGACAGGGCAGTGACTATGGCTACACCTTC.

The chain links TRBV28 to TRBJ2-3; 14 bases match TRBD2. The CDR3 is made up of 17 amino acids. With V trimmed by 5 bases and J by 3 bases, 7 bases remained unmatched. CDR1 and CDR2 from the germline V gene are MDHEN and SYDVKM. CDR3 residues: CASSTPGLAGATDTQYF. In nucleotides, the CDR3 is TGTGCCAGCAGTACCCCGGGACTAGCGGGGGCGACAGATACGCAGTATTTT.

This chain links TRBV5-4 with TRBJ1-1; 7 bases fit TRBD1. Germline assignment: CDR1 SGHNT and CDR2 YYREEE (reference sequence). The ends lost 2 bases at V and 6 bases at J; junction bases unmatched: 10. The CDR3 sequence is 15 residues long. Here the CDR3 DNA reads TGTGCCAGCAGCTTCGGTGACAGGGCGTATCCTGAAGCTTTCTTT. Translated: CASSFGDRAYPEAFF.

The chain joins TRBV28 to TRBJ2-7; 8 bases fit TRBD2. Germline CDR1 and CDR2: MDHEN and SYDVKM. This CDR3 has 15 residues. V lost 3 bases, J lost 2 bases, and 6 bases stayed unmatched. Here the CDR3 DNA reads TGTGCCAGCAGTTTGGCCAGCGGGGGCACCTACGAGCAGTACTTC. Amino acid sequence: CASSLASGGTYEQYF.

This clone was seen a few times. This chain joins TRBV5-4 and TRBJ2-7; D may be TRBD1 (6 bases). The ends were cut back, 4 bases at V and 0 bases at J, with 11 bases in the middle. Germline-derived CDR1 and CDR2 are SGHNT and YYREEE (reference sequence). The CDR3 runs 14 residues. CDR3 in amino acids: CASSVDRSSYEQYF. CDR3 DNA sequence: TGTGCCAGCAGCGTTGACAGGAGCTCCTACGAGCAGTACTTC.

CDR3 residues: CASSLDSGGEQYF. CDR3 coding DNA: TGTGCCAGCAGTTTAGACAGTGGTGGAGAGCAGTACTTC. This sequence joins TRBV12-3 or TRBV12-4 and TRBJ2-7; D gene ambiguous. The CDR3 is made up of 13 amino acids. Between the trimmed V and J ends, which lost 1 base and 7 bases, there was a span of 11 bases.

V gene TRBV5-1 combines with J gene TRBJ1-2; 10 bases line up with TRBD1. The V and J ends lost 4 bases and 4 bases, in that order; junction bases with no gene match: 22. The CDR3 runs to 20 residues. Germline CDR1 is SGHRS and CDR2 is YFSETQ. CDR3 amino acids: CASSPDGVPGQGRYGYGYTF. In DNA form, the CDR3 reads TGCGCCAGCAGCCCGGATGGGGTGCCGGGACAGGGGCGCTATGGCTATGGCTACACCTTC.

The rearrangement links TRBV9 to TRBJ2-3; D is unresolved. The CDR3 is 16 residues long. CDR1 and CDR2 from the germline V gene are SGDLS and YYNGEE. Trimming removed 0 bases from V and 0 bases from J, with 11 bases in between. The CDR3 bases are TGTGCCAGCAGCGTAGCTCGAGGTTTTAGCACAGATACGCAGTATTTT. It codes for CASSVARGFSTDTQYF.

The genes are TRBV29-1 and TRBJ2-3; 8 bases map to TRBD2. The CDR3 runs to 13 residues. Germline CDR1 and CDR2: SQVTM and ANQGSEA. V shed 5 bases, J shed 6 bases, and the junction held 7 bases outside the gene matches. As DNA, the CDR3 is TGCAGCGTTCACCGGGGGGGGCGCGATACGCAGTATTTT. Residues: CSVHRGGRDTQYF.

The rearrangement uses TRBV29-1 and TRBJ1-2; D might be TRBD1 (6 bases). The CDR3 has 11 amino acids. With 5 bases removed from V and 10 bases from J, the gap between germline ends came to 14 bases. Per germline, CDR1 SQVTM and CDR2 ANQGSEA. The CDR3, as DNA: TGCAGCGTTACCGGGACACTCAACTACACCTTC. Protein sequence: CSVTGTLNYTF.